This T cell receptor (delta chain) was obtained from a study of γδ T cells in repeated Plasmodium falciparum infection. Study at large: Timepoints: baseline, immediately before selected infections, and 21 days after every infection.

This CDR3 region has 23 residues. The germline CDR1 and CDR2 sequences are TVYSNPD and GDNSRS (reference sequence). Trimming removed 2 bases from V and 4 bases from J, with 44 bases in between. A note on this clone: This DNA's translation differs at residues 8 and 18 from TCRdb's protein, which comes from a much larger clone; a read error is likely, and the protein shown is translated from the DNA.

Bulk repertoires came from Vgamma9/Vdelta2+ or Vdelta2-negative gammadelta T cells flow-sorted from PBMC. TCRdb re-called the multiplex PCR reads using CATT. The repertoire holds approximately 50,000 delta-chain clones, 1.5% to 2% seen once, with approximately 24% in the top ten. The sequencing sample was made of gamma-delta T cells from blood. This sequence originates from a pool of human donors (malaria-infected and uninfected, not separated). The chain is built from TRDV3 and TRDJ1; a possible D gene is TRDD3 (6 bases). For the CDR3, the DNA is TGTGCCTTTCGCTTAACTAAAAGTGGGATTCCCGCGTACTGGGTTAGACCCGTCGATAAACTCATCTTT. It is translated as CAFRLTKSGIPAYWVRPVDKLIF.